The rows below give T cell receptor beta chains drawn from one sample of a study of cytomegalovirus exposure and HLA in healthy donors. The data were produced by immunoSEQ multiplex PCR, yet TCRdb's version contains in-frame clones alone and is incomplete. The sample lists 150,000 to 200,000 clones, around 79% occurring once. Source material: PBMCs. These receptors were taken from a woman aged 45-60 years in good health and CMV-seronegative. The CDR3 runs from the conserved cysteine through the conserved F or W. D genes are given only for firm matches. Rows may omit the clone size; those that give it use once, few, many or a size class.

>TRBJ2-2|-|TRBV9|-
TGTGCCAGCAGCGTAGTAAGGGTAGGCGGGCACACCGGGGAGCTGTTTTTT
CASSVVRVGGHTGELFF
>TRBJ1-2|-|TRBV16|-
TGTGCCAGCAGCCAATATGTGACAGGCACATATGGCTACACCTTC
CASSQYVTGTYGYTF
>TRBJ2-5|-|TRBV5-1|-
TGCGCCAGCAGCCTCCCGACAGGAAGGGTGCCGCTCCGTGAGACCCAGTACTTC
CASSLPTGRVPLRETQYF
>TRBJ1-5|TRBD1|TRBV2|-
TGTGCCAGCAGTGGGGGGCAATTCAGGGGGGAAGGCAATCAGCCCCAGCATTTT
CASSGGQFRGEGNQPQHF
>TRBJ2-7|TRBD2|TRBV4-2|once
TGTGCCAGCAGCCCGTCAGTCGGACTAGCGGTCGAGCAGTACTTC
CASSPSVGLAVEQYF
>TRBJ2-2|TRBD2|TRBV5-8|-
TGTGCCAGCAGCCCGCTAGCGGTGAACACCGGGGAGCTGTTTTTT
CASSPLAVNTGELFF
>TRBJ2-3|TRBD2|TRBV2|-
TGTGCCAGCAGCCCAGACCGAGTAGCGGGGTATACGCAGTATTTT
CASSPDRVAGYTQYF
>TRBJ2-1|-|TRBV27|-
TGTGCCAGCAGCAGCCACAGGGTAGAGCAGTTCTTC
CASSSHRVEQFF
>TRBJ2-7|TRBD2|TRBV7-2|-
TGTGCCAGCAGCTTAGAGGCCACTAGCGGCCTATACGAGCAGTACTTC
CASSLEATSGLYEQYF
>TRBJ1-1|-|TRBV5-6|-
TGTGCCAGCAGCCAAGGTTTGAGGACAGATCCGAACACTGAAGCTTTCTTT
CASSQGLRTDPNTEAFF
>TRBJ1-2|-|TRBV2|-
TGTGCCAGCAGTGATGACGGGGTTTGGGCTGGGCGCTACACCTTC
CASSDDGVWAGRYTF
>TRBJ1-6|TRBD1|TRBV18|-
TGTGCCAGCTCACCGACAGGGGAAAGATCACCCCTCCACTTT
CASSPTGERSPLHF
>TRBJ1-1|TRBD1|TRBV30|few
TGTGCCTGGAACCTCGGACAGGGAACGGAAGCTTTCTTT
CAWNLGQGTEAFF
>TRBJ1-1|TRBD1|TRBV6-5|-
TGTGCCAGCAGTCGACAGGGTCTGGTGGTCACTGAAGCTTTCTTT
CASSRQGLVVTEAFF
>TRBJ1-2|TRBD1|TRBV5-1|-
TGCGCCAGCGGAAGTACAGGGGGCGCAGGGAATGGCTACACCTTC
CASGSTGGAGNGYTF
>TRBJ2-5|TRBD2|TRBV7-9|-
TGTGCCAGCAGCCGGACTAGGCAAGACCAGTACTTC
CASSRTRQDQYF
>TRBJ2-7|TRBD1|TRBV7-6|-
TGTGCCAGCAGCTTGGGCAGGGGGCCGAGCGAGCAGTACTTC
CASSLGRGPSEQYF
>TRBJ1-5|-|TRBV11-2|once
TGTGCCAGCAGCCCTAGTACGGCTACCGGGCCCCAGCATTTT
CASSPSTATGPQHF
>TRBJ1-6|-|TRBV6-5|-
TGTGCCAGCAGTCTAGGGGGAAGAAATAATTCACCCCTCCACTTT
CASSLGGRNNSPLHF
>TRBJ2-1|-|TRBV7-3|-
TGTGCCAGCAGCCGGGAGACGGGACCTCACAATGAGCAGTTCTTC
CASSRETGPHNEQFF
>TRBJ1-1|TRBD1|TRBV23-1|-
TGCGCCAGCAGCCACGCCAGCCGGGACAGGGGGTTTCTGAACACTGAAGCTTTCTTT
CASSHASRDRGFLNTEAFF
>TRBJ2-6|-|TRBV4-1|-
TGCGCCAGCAGCCATGTCAGTCAGGCACCAAGCTCTGGGGCCAACGTCCTGACTTTC
CASSHVSQAPSSGANVLTF
>TRBJ1-3|TRBD1|TRBV18|-
TGTGCCAGCTCACAGGGACAGGGGGCGAAGTCTGGAAACACCATATATTTT
CASSQGQGAKSGNTIYF
>TRBJ1-2|-|TRBV11-2|-
TGTGCCAGCAGCTTGGGGGCCAGTCATGGCTACACCTTC
CASSLGASHGYTF
>TRBJ2-6|-|TRBV5-6|-
TGTGCCAGCAGCCCTGGAGGGTCTGGGGCCAACGTCCTGACTTTC
CASSPGGSGANVLTF
>TRBJ2-2|TRBD2|TRBV5-4|once
TGTGCCAGCAGCTTTTTAGCGGGGGGCTTGAACACCGGGGAGCTGTTTTTT
CASSFLAGGLNTGELFF
>TRBJ2-3|TRBD1|TRBV28|-
TGTGCCAGCAGCCCTGGACAGGGAATCGGCACGCAGTATTTT
CASSPGQGIGTQYF
>TRBJ2-1|-|TRBV15|-
TGTGCCACCAGCAGACCAGTAAGCGATGAGCAGTTCTTC
CATSRPVSDEQFF
>TRBJ1-2|-|TRBV5-5|-
TGTGCCAGCAGCTTGGGGAGTGACTATGGCTACACCTTC
CASSLGSDYGYTF
>TRBJ2-3|TRBD1|TRBV11-2|-
TGTGCCAGCAGCTTAGGGGACAGGGGAGAAGATACGCAGTATTTT
CASSLGDRGEDTQYF
>TRBJ2-5|TRBD2|TRBV5-1|-
TGCGCCAGCAGCTCGCGACCTGACTTTAGCGGGGCCCCAGGGGAGACCCAGTACTTC
CASSSRPDFSGAPGETQYF
>TRBJ1-2|-|TRBV6-5|few
TGTGCCAGCAGTTACTCGGGGGCCCTAGCTAACTATGGCTACACCTTC
CASSYSGALANYGYTF
>TRBJ2-1|TRBD1|TRBV10-3|-
TGTGCCATCGCAAGTCGGGACAGGGGGCCCCCCGGGCAGTTCTTC
CAIASRDRGPPGQFF